One T cell receptor beta chain is described in this entry. Its antigen is undetermined. Primers: 60 Vbeta forward and 13 Jbeta reverse. Sequencing used immunoSEQ multiplex PCR; TCRdb keeps in-frame clones, though not all of them. The sample carries about 160,000 clones, roughly three quarters recorded once. This specimen comes from a study of cytomegalovirus exposure and HLA in healthy donors. Study outcomes and limitations: The records held CMV serostatus as the only immune exposure information.

The origin of this receptor is a human donor in good health. The sample comprised PBMCs.

The CDR3: CAISERLAGSYEQYF. Here the CDR3 DNA reads TGTGCCATCAGTGAAAGACTAGCGGGATCCTACGAGCAGTACTTC. The V and J genes are TRBV10-3 and TRBJ2-7; TRBD2 matches 11 bases. V gave up 3 bases and J gave up 1 base; unmatched junction bases: 2. The CDR3 is 15 amino acids. The germline V gene has CDR1 ENHRY and CDR2 SYGVKD.